Below, 9 T cell receptor beta chains from the same sample are listed, as sequenced in a study of blood T cell repertoires in COVID-19. TCRdb's copy holds only in-frame clones and misses some; the assay was immunoSEQ multiplex PCR. The table shows 150,000 to 200,000 clones, with under 90% occurring only once. Sequenced sample: peripheral blood. These receptor sequences come from a woman aged 80 or over with acute or convalescent COVID-19.

The chain links TRBV5-5 to TRBJ2-7; the match to TRBD1 covers 7 bases. Germline-derived CDR1 and CDR2 are SGHKS and YYEKEE (reference sequence). The CDR3 spans 14 residues. The trim removed 4 bases at V and 5 bases at J, leaving 9 bases unmatched. CDR3 protein: CASSQIDRAHEQYF. The CDR3 coding sequence is TGTGCCAGCAGCCAAATCGACAGGGCTCACGAGCAGTACTTC.

This chain joins TRBV15 and TRBJ1-3; 9 bases fit TRBD1. The CDR3 covers 14 residues. V shed 3 bases, J shed 9 bases, and the junction held 6 bases outside the gene matches. Germline assignment: CDR1 LNHNV and CDR2 YYDKDF (reference sequence). The CDR3 nucleotides read TGTGCCACCAGCAGGGACAGGGGCCCTAGCACCATATATTTT. Translating it yields CATSRDRGPSTIYF. The full variable domain, with the rest looked up from reference TRBV15 and TRBJ1-3, is DAMVIQNPRYQVTQFGKPVTLSCSQTLNHNVMYWYQQKSSQAPKLLFHYYDKDFNNEADTPDNFQSRRPNTSFCFLDIRSPGLGDTAMYLCATSRDRGPSTIYFGEGSWLTVV.

The CDR3: CAWSTPWGGTGTGISTDTQYF. CDR3 DNA sequence: TGTGCCTGGAGTACGCCTTGGGGAGGGACCGGGACAGGGATCTCGACAGATACGCAGTATTTT. V gene TRBV30 combines with J gene TRBJ2-3, with TRBD1 matching 9 bases. CDR1 is GTSNPN and CDR2 is SVGIG in the germline V gene (reference sequence). There are 21 residues in the CDR3. J lost 3 bases, V lost 2 bases, and 24 bases had no gene match.

This clone showed up just a few times. This chain connects TRBV30 to TRBJ2-2, with 8 bases matching TRBD1. CDR3 length: 19 amino acids. V dropped 0 bases and J dropped 1; count of bases not matched to a gene: 13. Germline lookup yields CDR1 GTSNPN and CDR2 SVGIG (reference sequence). DNA of the CDR3: TGTGCCTGGAGTGTTCCCCCGGGACAGGCGATCCTGAACACCGGGGAGCTGTTTTTT. Translating gives CAWSVPPGQAILNTGELFF.

The J gene is TRBJ1-4, the V gene TRBV7-9; 7 bases match TRBD1. In germline, CDR1 is SEHNR, CDR2 FQNEAQ (reference sequence). V was clipped by 5 bases and J by 8 bases; unmatched bases: 14. The CDR3 contains 16 residues. This CDR3 is CASSHTDRVPREKLFF. The CDR3 DNA sequence: TGTGCCAGCAGCCATACCGACAGGGTCCCTAGGGAAAAACTGTTTTTT.

This clone was counted only a few times. The rearrangement uses TRBV4-2 and TRBJ1-6; the D gene is possibly TRBD1 (5 bases). Trimming pared 4 bases from V and 5 bases from J, leaving 12 bases between. The CDR3 runs to 15 residues. Germline V gives CDR1 LGHNA, CDR2 YNFKEQ. Here the CDR3 reads CASSRGEGDNSPLHF. CDR3 DNA sequence: TGTGCCAGCAGCCGGGGGGAAGGGGATAATTCACCCCTCCACTTT.

This clone has only one observation. V is TRBV5-1 and J is TRBJ2-2, with a weak D call TRBD1 (5 bases). Germline loops: CDR1 SGHRS, CDR2 YFSETQ. V was shortened by 3 bases and J by 6 bases, with 30 bases between the two germline ends. The CDR3 consists of 20 residues. As DNA, the CDR3 is TGCGCCAGCAGCTCCTCCCGCGGAGCTGTTATGGCAGGGATGCCCGGGGAGCTGTTTTTT. Translated, it gives CASSSSRGAVMAGMPGELFF.

This sequence joins TRBV5-6 and TRBJ2-4; D is perhaps TRBD1 (6 bases). The CDR3 contains 15 residues. V lost 4 bases and J lost 7, with 18 bases in between. CDR1 and CDR2 (germline): SGHDT, YYEEEE. CDR3 region: CASSTGRGWSNIQYF. The CDR3 DNA is TGTGCCAGCAGCACGGGCAGGGGATGGAGCAACATTCAGTACTTC. The full variable domain, with the rest looked up from reference TRBV5-6 and TRBJ2-4, is DAGVTQSPTHLIKTRGQQVTLRCSPKSGHDTVSWYQQALGQGPQFIFQYYEEEERQRGNFPDRFSGHQFPNYSSELNVNALLLGDSALYLCASSTGRGWSNIQYFGAGTRLSVL.

This rearrangement joins TRBV5-4 to TRBJ2-2, with TRBD2 identical over 8 bases. V dropped 3 bases and J dropped 2; count of bases not matched to a gene: 6. This CDR3 has 16 residues. CDR1 and CDR2 (germline): SGHNT, YYREEE (reference sequence). CDR3 in DNA: TGTGCCAGCAGCTCCACGGGGGGGTTTAACACCGGGGAGCTGTTTTTT. This translates into CASSSTGGFNTGELFF.